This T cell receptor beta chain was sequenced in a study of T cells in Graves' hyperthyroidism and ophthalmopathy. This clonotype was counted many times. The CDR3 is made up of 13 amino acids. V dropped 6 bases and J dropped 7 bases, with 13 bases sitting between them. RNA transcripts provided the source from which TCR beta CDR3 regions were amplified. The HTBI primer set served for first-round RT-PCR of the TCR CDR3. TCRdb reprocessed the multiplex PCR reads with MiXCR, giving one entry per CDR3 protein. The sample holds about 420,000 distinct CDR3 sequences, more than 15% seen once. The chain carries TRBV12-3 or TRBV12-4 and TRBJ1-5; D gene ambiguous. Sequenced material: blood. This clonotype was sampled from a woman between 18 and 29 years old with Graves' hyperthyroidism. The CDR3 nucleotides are TGTGCCAGCAGCGACGGCGGCCGACAGCCCCAGCATTTT. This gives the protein CASSDGGRQPQHF.